This T cell receptor (beta chain) originates from a study of blood T cell repertoires in COVID-19. Study information: COVID-19 samples from acute and convalescent phases originated in the United States, Italy and Spain. The analysed material was cDNA or gDNA that came from T cells, B-cell-depleted T cells, or PBMCs.

Generated by immunoSEQ multiplex PCR, the TCRdb table keeps only in-frame clones and is missing some. The table shows approximately 190,000 clones, with about 80% occurring only once. Germline loops: CDR1 MNHEY, CDR2 SMNVEV (reference sequence). V was trimmed by 2 bases and J by 3 bases, leaving 14 bases between them. The CDR3 is 17 amino acids. Sequenced: peripheral blood. The chain combines TRBV27 with TRBJ1-6; D remains ambiguous. The TCR sequence derives from a man younger than 40 with active or convalescent COVID-19. CDR3 DNA: TGTGCCAGCAGTTTAAGCGGCAGCCTAATCTATAATTCACCCCTCCACTTT. It codes for CASSLSGSLIYNSPLHF.